This record covers a single T cell receptor (beta chain). Its antigen remains unknown. This entry is derived from a study of T cell clones after liver transplantation. Study as a whole: In this trial, immunosuppression withdrawal was attempted within 2 years of liver transplant.

Notes on the study in general: Donor-reactive sequences fell more than third party-reactive ones, suggesting partial deletion.

This CDR3 is built from 13 residues. The V gene lost 6 bases and the J gene lost 2 bases, with 11 bases spanning the gap. Germline V lookup: CDR1 PRHDT, CDR2 FYEKMQ (reference sequence). Proliferating CFSE-low MLR cells were sequenced to define alloreactive TCRbeta sequences. Profiled with immunoSEQ multiplex PCR; TCRdb holds only in-frame clones, not every one. The table has roughly 540 clones, 55% to 60% seen once. The sequenced sample consisted of CD8+ T cells from cultured PBMCs. The TCR was taken from a human patient who received a liver transplant. Some of these T cells may belong to the graft donor. The gene calls are TRBV13 and TRBJ2-7; D uncertain. DNA for the CDR3: TGTGCCAGCAGTGAACGTGGCACCTACGAGCAGTACTTC. Translated, it gives CASSERGTYEQYF.